One sample yielded the 10 T cell receptor delta chains listed below, sequenced in a study of gamma-delta chains in newborns, infants, children. TCRdb re-processed the reads using CATT. The sample has more than 1,100 delta-chain clones; roughly 1.1% are singletons. The specimen sequenced was blood. These TCRs come from a child in good health.

Only a few counts were recorded for this clone. This may come from a read error, since a much larger clone is one base off. The CDR3 loop reads CACDIVGGSSVTDKLIF. The CDR3 DNA sequence: TGTGCCTGTGACATCGTTGGGGGAAGTTCGGTAACCGATAAACTCATCTTT. This chain joins TRDV2 and TRDJ1; TRDD3 matches 7 bases. The CDR3 has 17 amino acids. V lost 2 bases and J lost 2; bases outside the gene matches: 13. Germline-derived CDR1 and CDR2 are GEAIGNYY and EKD.

Only a few counts were recorded for this clone. Only one base separates this from a far larger clonotype, so it likely reflects a read error. V gene TRDV2 combines with J gene TRDJ1; 10 bases match TRDD3. The CDR3 has 21 amino acids. Germline V gene data show CDR1 as GEAIGNYY and CDR2 as EKD. CDR3 DNA: TGTGCCCGTGACCCACTTCCCGCTGGGGGATATACCAACTCGAACGCCGATAAACTCATCTTT. Its protein is CARDPLPAGGYTNSNADKLIF.

This clone was seen a handful of times. A far larger clone is a single base away, which makes a read error likely. Other DNA sequences in the sample encode the same CDR3. The chain couples TRDV2 to TRDJ3, with 10 bases matching TRDD3. Germline-derived CDR1 and CDR2 are GEAIGNYY and EKD. There are 19 residues in the CDR3. For the CDR3, the DNA is TGTGCTTGTGACACTAACTGGGGGATGAACTCCTGGGACACCCGACAGATGTTTTTC. This codes for CACDTNWGMNSWDTRQMFF.

This clone has just a few counts. The amino acid sequence in TCRdb belongs to a much larger clone and departs from this DNA's translation at residue 7, likely a sequencing read error; the sequence shown is translated from the DNA. The CDR3 protein is CALGELPLAPWGIRDDKLIF. For the CDR3, the DNA is TGTGCTCTTGGGGAACTACCTTTGGCGCCCTGGGGGATACGCGACGATAAACTCATCTTT. The chain uses TRDV1 and TRDJ1; 12 nucleotides match TRDD3. Germline values: CDR1 TSWWSYY, CDR2 QGS. Trimming cost V 0 bases and J 4 bases; bases outside gene matches: 15. The CDR3 has 20 amino acids.

This sequence joins TRDV2 and TRDJ3; D is perhaps TRDD3 (6 bases). Germline V lookup: CDR1 GEAIGNYY, CDR2 EKD. CDR3 size: 18 residues. V was clipped by 1 base and J by 1 base, with 13 bases between them. CDR3 protein: CACDTGGHSSWDTRQMFF. DNA for the CDR3: TGTGCCTGTGACACTGGGGGCCATTCGTCCTGGGACACCCGACAGATGTTTTTC.

In the case of this clone: TCRdb attributes to this sequence the protein of a much larger clone, which differs from the DNA translation at residue 3; a read error is likely, and the protein displayed is translated from the DNA. The chain is built from TRDV3 and TRDJ1; tentative D call: TRDD3 (8 bases). CDR3 length equals 17 residues. Trimming shortened V by 5 bases and J by 2 bases, and 27 bases separated the two germline ends. From germline, CDR1 is TVYSNPD and CDR2 GDNSRS (reference sequence). CDR3 DNA: TGTGCCGTTATACTATTCCTACGGGGGATAAGGACCGATAAACTCATCTTT. Translating gives CAVILFLRGIRTDKLIF.

This clone is medium-sized. A much bigger clone sits one base away, suggesting this may be a read error. The chain couples TRDV2 to TRDJ1; D unresolved. CDR1 is GEAIGNYY and CDR2 is EKD in the germline V gene. The CDR3 runs 17 residues. Trimming pared 3 bases from V and 1 base from J, leaving 20 bases between. CDR3 loop: CACDLLREPLATDKLIF. The CDR3 DNA is TGTGCCTGTGACCTACTAAGGGAGCCCCTTGCCACCGATAAACTCATCTTT.

This clone was seen only a few times. The protein in TCRdb stems from a much larger clone and differs at residue 3 from this DNA's translation, likely a read error; here the protein is translated from the DNA. The chain combines TRDV2 with TRDJ2; D is possibly TRDD3 (5 bases). The germline gives CDR1 GEAIGNYY, CDR2 EKD. This CDR3 has 16 amino acids. DNA for the CDR3: TGTGCCTATGACACCATGGGGTCTGCTTTGACAGCACAACTCTTCTTT. This gives the protein CAYDTMGSALTAQLFF.

Remarks on this clone: With a far larger clone one base away, a read error is the likely cause. The genes are TRDV2 and TRDJ1; 7 bases align to TRDD3. J was trimmed by 5 bases and V by 2 bases; bases with no gene match: 16. Germline V gene lookup returns CDR1 GEAIGNYY and CDR2 EKD. The CDR3 contains 17 residues. CDR3 in DNA: TGTGCCTGTGACATCCTCGAGCTGGGGGGTACGCAGGATAAACTCATCTTT. This encodes CACDILELGGTQDKLIF.

This clone was seen more than once but under ten times. The protein that TCRdb holds for this DNA derives from a much larger clone and differs from the translated DNA at residue 4, which likely indicates a read error; the protein shown here is translated from the DNA. The DNA of the CDR3 is TGTGCCTGTAACACTCTGACTGGGGGAGCCACGTCCGCCACCGATAAACTCATCTTT. As protein: CACNTLTGGATSATDKLIF. This chain connects TRDV2 to TRDJ1; 9 bases align to TRDD3. CDR3 length: 19 amino acids. Germline values: CDR1 GEAIGNYY, CDR2 EKD.